This TCR beta chain stems from a study of T cell responses to AZD1222 COVID-19 vaccine (dated by TCRdb to the early 2020s). Regarding the research as a whole: AZD1222 recipients with second doses at about 4 weeks or about 12 weeks were pooled, because spike-specific TCR depth and breadth did not differ between schedules. A total of about 230 trial participants underwent TCR sequencing, of whom about 210 received two doses of AZD1222 and about 26 received two doses of the MenACWY control vaccine. Trial participants were enrolled into age subgroups of 18-55, 56-69 and 70-plus years, which contained around 150, 28 and 57 TCR-sequenced participants, respectively. Study-level results and caveats: After two AZD1222 doses, both the breadth and the depth of spike-specific TCRs were significantly higher than at day 0 and than in MenACWY recipients. Epitopes outside the regions mutated in the B.1.351 and B.1.1.7 variants were reportedly recognized by nearly half of the unique spike-specific TCRs. Participants were mostly white British, with more females than males. The authors suggested clonal diversity may have been underestimated. Conclusions about previously exposed vaccinees are limited, since just six or seven AZD1222 recipients were seropositive for SARS-CoV-2 at baseline. The vaccine-associated CD4 TCRs covered the entire spike protein, and the dominant responses fell in regions 160-218 and 743-854. Because no day 14 peak-response samples were available, the repertoires could be characterized only after the peak T cell response. In the small 56-69-year group, the increase in depth fell short of significance, most likely because of low power.

This clone has only one observation. Its cognate antigen has yet to be identified. Base quality data are lacking; no much larger clone is found one base away. The CDR3 regions of human TCRbeta chains were subjected to immunosequencing. Per the source publication's procedure: Repertoire TCRs were matched against a reference library of SARS-CoV-2-specific TCRs generated with the MIRA antigen-specificity platform. Breadth was defined as the fraction of unique TCRs that were SARS-CoV-2-associated. Depth was defined as the fraction of total T cells that were SARS-CoV-2-associated. Using the MIRA data, every spike-specific TCR was mapped to the spike region that the TCR reacted to and assigned to either a CD4 or a CD8 class. Log10-transformed breadth and depth values were compared by one-way ANOVA with Sidak's multiple comparisons tests. TCRdb stores this immuneACCESS table with in-frame sequences only. Part of the clones is absent; in the studies checked, under half of the shortfall reflects unresolved V genes, and no reason is known for the rest. V and J calls plus clone size are reproduced from that table; the DNA served to infer D and trimming. The sample table holds 95,000 to 150,000 clones, of which about 90% were seen once. Over 1.5% of the sample rests with the top ten.

The CDR3 sequence holds 16 residues, the cysteine and phenylalanine included. The sequence is cut down to CDR3 DNA, 48 bases in frame from base 1. For CDR1 and CDR2, the germline V gene lists SGHRS and YFSETQ. V loses 0 bases, J loses 0 bases, and the germline ends lie 12 bases apart. What the time point label conveys for this sample: baseline before first vaccination. Vaccinee samples came from UK trials COV001 and COV002, including a single-blind randomized controlled phase 2/3 trial of AZD1222 (ChAdOx1 nCoV-19) in healthy adults. For TCRbeta chain sequencing, PBMC samples were collected from trial participants at day 0 and at day 28 after the second dose.

The V and J genes are TRBV5-1 and TRBJ1-1; TRBD1 might be the D gene, on 5 matching bases. This sequence was found in an adult in good health. This material consisted of peripheral blood, taken on day 0 of AZD1222 vaccination. The CDR3 has the sequence CASSLAGTRLNTEAFF. The bases read TGCGCCAGCAGCTTGGCGGGGACGCGATTGAACACTGAAGCTTTCTTT.